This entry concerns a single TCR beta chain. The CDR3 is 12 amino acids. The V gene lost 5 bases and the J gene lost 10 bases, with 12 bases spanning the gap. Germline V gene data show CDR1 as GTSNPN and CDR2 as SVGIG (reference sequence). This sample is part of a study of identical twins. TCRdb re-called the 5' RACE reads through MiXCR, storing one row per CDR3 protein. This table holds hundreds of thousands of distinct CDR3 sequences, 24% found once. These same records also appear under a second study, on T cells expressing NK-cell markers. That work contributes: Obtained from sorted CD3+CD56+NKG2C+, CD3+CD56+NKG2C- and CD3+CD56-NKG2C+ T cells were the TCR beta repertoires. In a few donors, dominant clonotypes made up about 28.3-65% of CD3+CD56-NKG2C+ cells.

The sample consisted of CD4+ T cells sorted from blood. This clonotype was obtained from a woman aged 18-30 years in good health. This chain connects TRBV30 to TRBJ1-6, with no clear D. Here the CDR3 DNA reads TGTGCCTGGGGGCAGAGGGAATCACCCCTCCACTTT. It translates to CAWGQRESPLHF. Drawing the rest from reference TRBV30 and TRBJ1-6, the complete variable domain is SQTIHQWPATLVQPVGSPLSLECTVEGTSNPNLYWYRQAAGRGLQLLFYSVGIGQISSEVPQNLSASRPQDRQFILSSKKLLLSDSGFYLCAWGQRESPLHFGNGTRLTVT.